Included here is one TCR beta chain sequence, with context. Its antigen remains unidentified. This entry comes from a study of Ad26.COV2.S vaccination and SARS-CoV-2 variants. The CDR3 totals 14 residues. The V end was cut by 2 bases, the J end by 8 bases, with 12 bases between. CDR1 and CDR2 from the germline V gene are MNHNS and SASEGT. The protocol was immunoSEQ multiplex PCR, while the TCRdb copy is restricted to in-frame clones and leaves out a portion. The top ten clones hold around a sixth of a sample with approximately 90,000 clones, 82% of them seen once. Study-wide results and caveats: Breadth, reportedly substantial, characterized the spike-specific CD8+ and CD4+ T cell responses after vaccination. Among vaccine recipients, spike-specific TCR breadth exceeded that of placebo recipients. Quantification of TCR breadth and depth may have yielded underestimates of total T cell responses. Vaccine and placebo recipients had comparable breadth of non-spike TCRs.

The receptor comes from a human donor who had recovered from COVID-19. The chain carries TRBV6-1 and TRBJ2-2; D is unresolved. The sample consisted of peripheral blood, taken after recovery from COVID-19. The CDR3 spells CASSELGRRGELFF. DNA of the CDR3: TGTGCCAGCAGTGAATTAGGTAGAAGAGGGGAGCTGTTTTTT.